These 27 T cell receptor beta chains were all obtained from the same sample, sequenced in a study of cytomegalovirus exposure and HLA in healthy donors. Primers: 60 Vbeta forward and 13 Jbeta reverse. Clones were sequenced by immunoSEQ multiplex PCR, and TCRdb holds only the in-frame ones, with some missing. In all, the sample yields roughly 100,000 clones. The sequenced material came from PBMCs. These receptors all come from a man aged 35 to 55 in good health and CMV-seronegative.

This chain links TRBV28 with TRBJ1-5; no clear D gene. V shed 7 bases and J shed 3 bases, with 7 bases lying between them. The germline V gene has CDR1 MDHEN and CDR2 SYDVKM. The CDR3 length is 12 residues. CDR3 protein: CASKQNNQPQHF. The DNA of the CDR3 is TGTGCCAGCAAACAGAACAATCAGCCCCAGCATTTT.

The rearrangement joins TRBV5-4 to TRBJ2-7; possible D gene TRBD2, 5 bases. Trimming cost V 4 bases and J 1 base, with 18 bases left between them. Germline assignment: CDR1 SGHNT and CDR2 YYREEE (reference sequence). This CDR3 has 16 amino acids. The CDR3 is CASSPTRGLASYEQYF. The CDR3 DNA follows: TGTGCCAGCAGCCCCACCCGCGGACTGGCATCCTACGAGCAGTACTTC.

The rearrangement uses TRBV27 and TRBJ1-1; tentatively, D is TRBD1 (5 bases). In germline, CDR1 is MNHEY, CDR2 SMNVEV (reference sequence). The CDR3 is 13 residues long. V dropped 4 bases and J dropped 1 base, with 7 bases sitting between them. The CDR3 DNA reads as TGTGCCAGCAGTTATACAGGGAACACTGAAGCTTTCTTT. Translation: CASSYTGNTEAFF.

CDR3 DNA sequence: TGTGCCAGCAGCTTAGACGAGCAGTACTTC. Translation: CASSLDEQYF. The gene calls are TRBV7-8 and TRBJ2-5, with unresolved D. With the DNA end fitting TRBJ2-7 better, the J assignment may be wrong. The germline gives CDR1 SGHVS, CDR2 FQNEAQ. This CDR3 contains 10 residues.

The genes are TRBV23-1 and TRBJ1-5; no firm D call. TRBV23-1 is labeled an ORF, and its function is uncertain. Trimming cost V 3 bases and J 4 bases, with 16 bases left between them. This CDR3 has 16 amino acids. CDR3 residues: CASSHIRPRWNQPQHF. In DNA form, the CDR3 reads TGCGCCAGCAGTCATATCAGGCCCCGCTGGAATCAGCCCCAGCATTTT.

This chain connects TRBV5-4 to TRBJ2-7; maybe TRBD2 (6 bases). The CDR3 totals 16 residues. The V end was cut by 4 bases, the J end by 3 bases, with 20 bases between. Per the germline V gene, CDR1 is SGHNT and CDR2 is YYREEE (reference sequence). The CDR3 loop is CASSGGAPITSYEQYF. CDR3 nucleotides: TGTGCCAGCAGCGGCGGGGCACCGATCACGAGCTACGAGCAGTACTTC.

The chain uses TRBV5-1 and TRBJ1-1; 9 nucleotides match TRBD1. Trimming cost V 2 bases and J 4 bases; bases outside gene matches: 0. The germline V gene encodes CDR1 SGHRS and CDR2 YFSETQ. This CDR3 has 13 amino acids. This CDR3 is CASSLQGATEAFF. For the CDR3, the DNA is TGCGCCAGCAGCTTACAGGGGGCCACTGAAGCTTTCTTT.

About this clone: Distinct nucleotide sequences in the sample also encode this CDR3. The rearrangement uses TRBV9 and TRBJ2-7; 8 nucleotides agree with TRBD1. CDR1 and CDR2 from the germline V gene are SGDLS and YYNGEE. The CDR3 has 15 residues. With V trimmed by 3 bases and J by 4 bases, 9 bases remained unmatched. The DNA for the CDR3 is TGTGCCAGCAGCGACCCCGGGACAGGAGCTTACGAGCAGTACTTC. It encodes CASSDPGTGAYEQYF.

This sequence joins TRBV11-2 and TRBJ1-3, with D unresolved. The CDR3 extends over 13 amino acids. V lost 7 bases to trimming and J lost 2 bases, with 9 bases between them. The germline CDR1 and CDR2 sequences are SGHAT and FQNNGV. In nucleotides, the CDR3 is TGTGCCAGCACCACTATTCCTGGAAACACCATATATTTT. Translated, it gives CASTTIPGNTIYF.

The chain recombines TRBV30 with TRBJ2-7; 8 bases agree with TRBD1. Germline assignment: CDR1 GTSNPN and CDR2 SVGIG (reference sequence). The CDR3 extends over 15 amino acids. Unmatched junction bases numbered 5, after V lost 1 base and J lost 0 bases. The CDR3 DNA reads TGTGCCTGGAGTGGGGGACAGGATAGCTCCTACGAGCAGTACTTC. Its translation is CAWSGGQDSSYEQYF.

The chain recombines TRBV27 with TRBJ2-6; D is possibly TRBD1 (5 bases). The germline V gene encodes CDR1 MNHEY and CDR2 SMNVEV (reference sequence). This CDR3 is 15 amino acids long. V dropped 8 bases and J dropped 3 bases, with 14 bases sitting between them. CDR3 in amino acids: CASQDTPLGANVLTF. CDR3 bases: TGTGCCAGCCAGGACACTCCCCTTGGGGCCAACGTCCTGACTTTC.

The chain combines TRBV18 with TRBJ1-5; the match to TRBD1 covers 8 bases. Germline V gene lookup returns CDR1 KGHSH and CDR2 LQKENI. This CDR3 spans 13 amino acids. V dropped 3 bases and J dropped 5; count of bases not matched to a gene: 0. CDR3 nucleotide sequence: TGTGCCAGCTCACCGGGACAGGATCAGCCCCAGCATTTT. Translation gives CASSPGQDQPQHF.

The chain carries TRBV10-3 and TRBJ2-7; tentatively, D is TRBD1 (6 bases). Trimming took off 1 base at V and 0 bases at J, with 7 bases between the two ends. The V gene's germline CDR1 is ENHRY and CDR2 SYGVKD. The CDR3 length is 14 residues. CDR3 DNA sequence: TGTGCCATCAGTGAGTACAGGGCCTCCTACGAGCAGTACTTC. It is translated as CAISEYRASYEQYF.

This sequence joins TRBV10-3 and TRBJ2-5, with D perhaps TRBD2 (7 bases). Germline V gene sequence: CDR1 ENHRY, CDR2 SYGVKD. The CDR3 is 16 amino acids. Trimming pared 4 bases from V and 3 bases from J, leaving 18 bases between. The CDR3 is CAISVRGGSGEETQYF. The CDR3 DNA reads TGTGCCATCAGTGTTAGGGGGGGTTCTGGGGAAGAGACCCAGTACTTC.

The V and J genes are TRBV4-1 and TRBJ2-1; 12 nucleotides match TRBD1. Germline V gene sequence: CDR1 MGHRA, CDR2 YSYEKL. The CDR3 covers 16 residues. V was clipped by 4 bases and J by 10 bases; unmatched bases: 11. The CDR3 here is CASSLEAGQGAGEQFF. The DNA of the CDR3 is TGCGCCAGCAGCCTAGAAGCGGGACAGGGGGCTGGGGAGCAGTTCTTC.

The chain uses TRBV12-5 and TRBJ2-1; D ambiguous. The CDR3 covers 11 residues. The ends were cut back, 5 bases at V and 7 bases at J, with 6 bases in the middle. Germline lookup yields CDR1 LGHNT and CDR2 FRNRAP. The CDR3 region is CASGITNEQFF. As DNA, the CDR3 is TGTGCTAGTGGTATCACTAATGAGCAGTTCTTC.

The chain couples TRBV4-2 to TRBJ2-2; 8 bases are a match to TRBD2. The length of the CDR3 is 21 residues. CDR1 and CDR2 (germline): LGHNA, YNFKEQ. Trimming cost V 4 bases and J 6 bases; bases outside gene matches: 25. The chain's CDR3 is CASSRESPSTTERGMAGELFF. The CDR3, as DNA: TGTGCCAGCAGCCGCGAATCGCCCTCAACGACAGAGCGGGGGATGGCCGGGGAGCTGTTTTTT.

The rearrangement joins TRBV15 to TRBJ2-5, with a weak D call TRBD2 (6 bases). Germline CDR1 LNHNV, CDR2 YYDKDF (reference sequence). This CDR3 region has 15 residues. V was trimmed by 4 bases and J by 5 bases, leaving 17 bases between them. Here the CDR3 reads CATSNSGRGVETQYF. The CDR3 coding sequence is TGTGCCACCAGCAATTCTGGGCGGGGTGTGGAGACCCAGTACTTC. Full variable domain (rest looked up from reference TRBV15 and TRBJ2-5): DAMVIQNPRYQVTQFGKPVTLSCSQTLNHNVMYWYQQKSSQAPKLLFHYYDKDFNNEADTPDNFQSRRPNTSFCFLDIRSPGLGDTAMYLCATSNSGRGVETQYFGPGTRLLVL.

The chain employs TRBV7-9 and TRBJ2-1, with D tentatively TRBD1 (5 bases). The CDR3 spans 15 residues. Germline assignment: CDR1 SEHNR and CDR2 FQNEAQ (reference sequence). V was cut by 7 bases and J by 6 bases, with 19 bases left in between. The CDR3 nucleotides are TGTGCCAGCACTCCTCCAGGGAAGGATCGCAATGAGCAGTTCTTC. It yields the protein CASTPPGKDRNEQFF.

V and J are TRBV5-5 and TRBJ1-6, with D maybe TRBD1 (6 bases). The CDR3 is 12 residues long. V lost 3 bases to trimming and J lost 9 bases, with 7 bases between them. Per the germline V gene, CDR1 is SGHKS and CDR2 is YYEKEE (reference sequence). The CDR3 protein is CASSWDTSPLHF. CDR3 DNA: TGTGCCAGCAGCTGGGACACTTCACCCCTCCACTTT.

J is TRBJ2-1 and V is TRBV11-2, with 8 bases identical to TRBD2. Per the germline V gene, CDR1 is SGHAT and CDR2 is FQNNGV. The CDR3 is made up of 17 amino acids. Losses at the gene ends were 3 bases for V and 0 bases for J; bases not matched to a gene: 7. The CDR3 sequence: CASSFGPAGGSYNEQFF. The CDR3, as DNA: TGTGCCAGCAGCTTCGGACCGGCGGGAGGCTCCTACAATGAGCAGTTCTTC.

The chain is built from TRBV5-5 and TRBJ1-2; 9 bases align to TRBD1. Losses at the gene ends were 0 bases for V and 7 bases for J; bases not matched to a gene: 4. The germline V gene has CDR1 SGHKS and CDR2 YYEKEE (reference sequence). This CDR3 spans 14 amino acids. DNA for the CDR3: TGTGCCAGCAGCTTGGCCCGGGACAGGGTTGGCTACACCTTC. It yields the protein CASSLARDRVGYTF.

Written as DNA, the CDR3 is TGCGCCAGCAGCTTGGGGGACAGGGGGTATTCGGATTCTGGGGCCAACGTCCTGACTTTC. It codes for CASSLGDRGYSDSGANVLTF. The chain recombines TRBV5-1 with TRBJ2-6; 11 bases match TRBD1. Germline V gene sequence: CDR1 SGHRS, CDR2 YFSETQ. This CDR3 has 20 amino acids. Trimming removed 0 bases from V and 1 base from J; junction bases left unmatched: 9. Filled out from reference TRBV5-1 and TRBJ2-6, the complete variable domain reads KAGVTQTPRYLIKTRGQQVTLSCSPISGHRSVSWYQQTPGQGLQFLFEYFSETQRNKGNFPGRFSGRQFSNSRSEMNVSTLELGDSALYLCASSLGDRGYSDSGANVLTFGAGSRLTVL.

The chain has TRBV5-4 and TRBJ2-7, with TRBD1 matching over 7 bases. V lost 3 bases to trimming and J lost 4 bases; unmatched junction nucleotides: 13. The V gene's germline CDR1 is SGHNT and CDR2 YYREEE (reference sequence). The CDR3 is 16 amino acids. CDR3 sequence reads: CASSSLQGGLGYEQYF. CDR3 nucleotides: TGTGCCAGCAGCTCTCTTCAAGGGGGCCTGGGTTACGAGCAGTACTTC.

The rearrangement joins TRBV19 to TRBJ1-1, with D maybe TRBD1 (5 bases). The length of the CDR3 is 15 residues. V dropped 4 bases and J dropped 1 base, with 13 bases sitting between them. Germline V gene data show CDR1 as LNHDA and CDR2 as SQIVND (reference sequence). The CDR3 protein is CASSTRQRTNTEAFF. The CDR3 region has the DNA TGTGCCAGTAGTACCAGACAGAGGACGAACACTGAAGCTTTCTTT. The full variable domain, completed using reference TRBV19 and TRBJ1-1, is DGGITQSPKYLFRKEGQNVTLSCEQNLNHDAMYWYRQDPGQGLRLIYYSQIVNDFQKGDIAEGYSVSREKKESFPLTVTSAQKNPTAFYLCASSTRQRTNTEAFFGQGTRLTVV.

The chain is built from TRBV5-1 and TRBJ2-7, with 7 nucleotides matching TRBD1. Germline V gene data show CDR1 as SGHRS and CDR2 as YFSETQ. The CDR3 length is 13 residues. V was pared by 4 bases and J by 6 bases, with 7 bases of the junction left unmatched. The CDR3 loop reads CASSPGTVSEQYF. The CDR3 coding sequence is TGCGCCAGCAGCCCGGGGACAGTTAGCGAGCAGTACTTC.

The chain carries TRBV11-3 and TRBJ1-1, with D maybe TRBD1 (5 bases). CDR3 length: 17 amino acids. The germline V gene encodes CDR1 SGHNT and CDR2 YENEEA. The V end was cut by 6 bases, the J end by 7 bases, with 27 bases between. In DNA, the CDR3 is TGTGCCAGCAGAAAACGTACGAACCCGCGGGGGTGGAATGAAGCTTTCTTT. It codes for CASRKRTNPRGWNEAFF.